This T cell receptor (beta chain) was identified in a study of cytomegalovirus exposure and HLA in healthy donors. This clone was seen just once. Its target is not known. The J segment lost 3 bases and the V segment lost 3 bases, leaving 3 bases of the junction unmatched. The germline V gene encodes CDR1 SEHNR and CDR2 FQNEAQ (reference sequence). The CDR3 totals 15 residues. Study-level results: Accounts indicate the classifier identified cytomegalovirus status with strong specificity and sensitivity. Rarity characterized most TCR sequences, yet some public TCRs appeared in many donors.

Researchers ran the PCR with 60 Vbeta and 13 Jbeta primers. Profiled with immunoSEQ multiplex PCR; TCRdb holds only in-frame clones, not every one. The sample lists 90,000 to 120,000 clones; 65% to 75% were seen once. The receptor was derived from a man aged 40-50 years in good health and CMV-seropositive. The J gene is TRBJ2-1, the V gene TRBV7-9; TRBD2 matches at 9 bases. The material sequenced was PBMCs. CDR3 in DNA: TGTGCCAGCAGCTTGTTAGCGGGAGACTACAATGAGCAGTTCTTC. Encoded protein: CASSLLAGDYNEQFF.